These 25 T cell receptor beta chains share one sample of origin, sequenced in a study of blood T cells in healthy people across ages. Alongside a J-beta primer mix, a sample-barcoded 5' primer served in a second PCR lasting roughly 6 to 12 cycles. TCRdb ran MiXCR on the 5' RACE reads and lists one entry per CDR3 protein. The sample consists of around 870,000 distinct CDR3 sequences, 25% to 30% of them appearing once. The sequencing input was blood. Receptors originate from an elderly woman in good health.

Many counts were recorded for this clonotype. The V gene is TRBV29-1, the J gene TRBJ2-3, with 14 bases that match TRBD2. Per the germline V gene, CDR1 is SQVTM and CDR2 is ANQGSEA. The V and J ends lost 6 bases and 1 base, in that order; junction bases with no gene match: 3. The CDR3 covers 15 residues. CDR3 in amino acids: CSVGLAGERTDTQYF. In DNA form, the CDR3 reads TGCAGCGTGGGACTAGCGGGGGAGCGCACAGATACGCAGTATTTT.

The table lists this clonotype with a few counts. V and J are TRBV5-6 and TRBJ1-5; D ambiguous. The CDR3 loop spans 14 amino acids. Looked up from germline, CDR1 is SGHDT and CDR2 is YYEEEE. V lost 0 bases to trimming and J lost 2 bases, with 6 bases between them. The CDR3 nucleotides read TGTGCCAGCAGCTTGGAACGGGGCAATCAGCCCCAGCATTTT. It yields the protein CASSLERGNQPQHF.

There are many counts of this clonotype. J is TRBJ2-5 and V is TRBV29-1; D is unclear. Trimming took off 2 bases at V and 5 bases at J, with 3 bases between the two ends. From germline, CDR1 is SQVTM and CDR2 ANQGSEA. The CDR3 has 10 residues. For the CDR3, the DNA is TGCAGCGTTGAATCGGAGACCCAGTACTTC. Protein: CSVESETQYF.

This clonotype was seen more than once but under ten times. This chain connects TRBV4-3 to TRBJ2-2; 10 bases are shared with TRBD2. Germline loops: CDR1 LGHNA, CDR2 YSLEER. The CDR3 is 17 residues long. With 0 bases clipped from V and 4 bases from J, the junction kept 5 bases outside the gene matches. The CDR3 is CASSQDWLAGVTGELFF. The CDR3 region has the DNA TGCGCCAGCAGCCAAGATTGGCTAGCGGGGGTCACCGGGGAGCTGTTTTTT.

This chain connects TRBV2 to TRBJ1-1; the D gene is possibly TRBD1 (5 bases). CDR1 is SNHLY and CDR2 is FYNNEI in the germline V gene. The CDR3 runs to 15 residues. Trimming pared 7 bases from V and 4 bases from J, leaving 19 bases between. The CDR3 spells CASTQDGGSGTEAFF. DNA for the CDR3: TGTGCCAGCACTCAAGACGGGGGGTCGGGCACTGAAGCTTTCTTT.

This clonotype has only a few counts. The junction does not match germline at one end; this may be a read error. This chain uses TRBV5-1 with TRBJ2-3, with D possibly TRBD2 on 6 matching bases. Germline V gene sequence: CDR1 SGHRS, CDR2 YFSETQ. The CDR3 runs 14 residues. CDR3 loop: CASNLGGGTDTQYF. CDR3 in DNA: TGCGCCAGCAACTTGGGGGGAGGCACAGATACGCAGTATTTT.

The CDR3 protein is CASSQTGTGINEQFF. CDR3 DNA: TGTGCCAGCAGCCAAACCGGGACAGGTATCAATGAGCAGTTCTTC. V usage is TRBV7-9 and J usage is TRBJ2-1; TRBD1 matches 8 bases. The CDR3 has 15 residues. V was pared by 5 bases and J by 6 bases, with 9 bases of the junction left unmatched. Per the germline V gene, CDR1 is SEHNR and CDR2 is FQNEAQ (reference sequence).

The gene calls are TRBV4-3 and TRBJ2-1, with 9 bases that match TRBD1. The CDR3 has 15 residues. Trimming took 4 bases from V and 9 from J; bases not matched to a gene: 10. Per the germline V gene, CDR1 is LGHNA and CDR2 is YSLEER. The CDR3 loop reads CASSRTGDTTSEQFF. For the CDR3, the DNA is TGCGCCAGCAGCCGGACAGGGGACACTACAAGTGAGCAGTTCTTC.

A note on this clonotype: Since a much larger clone is just one base distant, this may be a read error. The chain recombines TRBV6-1 with TRBJ2-1, with 9 bases that match TRBD2. This CDR3 contains 15 residues. The V gene's germline CDR1 is MNHNS and CDR2 SASEGT. The CDR3 DNA is TGTGCCAGCAGTGGAAGCGGGGGGCTGTACAAGGAGCAGTTCTTC. It is translated as CASSGSGGLYKEQFF.

This clonotype was counted between two and nine times. The chain has TRBV27 and TRBJ1-2; D remains ambiguous. Deletions cut 7 bases from V and 5 bases from J, with 17 bases between. This CDR3 comprises 14 residues. The V gene's germline CDR1 is MNHEY and CDR2 SMNVEV (reference sequence). As DNA, the CDR3 is TGTGCCAGCACCCCTGCGCCGGGTGGGTATGGCTACACCTTC. Protein sequence: CASTPAPGGYGYTF.

This clonotype came up a few times. This clone may be a read error of a much larger clone one base away. The rearrangement joins TRBV11-2 to TRBJ2-3, with 8 bases aligning to TRBD1. Per germline, CDR1 SGHAT and CDR2 FQNNGV. The CDR3 loop spans 19 amino acids. V was pared by 2 bases and J by 2 bases, with 15 bases of the junction left unmatched. DNA of the CDR3: TGTGCCAGCAGCTTAAGTGACCGGTCATACAGGGGGTTCACAGATACGCAGTATTTT. Its translation: CASSLSDRSYRGFTDTQYF.

This clonotype was counted only a few times. This chain links TRBV5-5 with TRBJ2-3; D unresolved. The CDR3 spans 15 residues. Trimming removed 0 bases from V and 1 base from J, with 9 bases in between. From germline, CDR1 is SGHKS and CDR2 YYEKEE (reference sequence). The CDR3: CASSLVYHRTDTQYF. The CDR3 DNA sequence: TGTGCCAGCAGCTTGGTGTACCACCGCACAGATACGCAGTATTTT.

In the case of this clonotype: This may arise from a read error, as a much more abundant clone is one base away. The chain combines TRBV3-1 with TRBJ2-7; TRBD1 matches 10 bases. J was trimmed by 2 bases and V by 4 bases; bases with no gene match: 5. Germline CDR1 LGHDT, CDR2 YNNKEL (reference sequence). This CDR3 comprises 15 residues. CDR3 loop: CASSPRDRGPYEQYF. The CDR3 DNA is TGTGCCAGCAGCCCCCGGGACAGGGGCCCCTACGAGCAGTACTTC.

The chain joins TRBV2 to TRBJ2-1; D may be TRBD2 (6 bases). CDR3 length equals 12 residues. Germline CDR1 and CDR2: SNHLY and FYNNEI. The germline V and J ends were trimmed by 6 bases and 12 bases, with 15 bases remaining between them. The DNA for the CDR3 is TGTGCCAGCAGGGGGGGTAGCGGACGGCAGTTCTTC. Protein: CASRGGSGRQFF. Full variable domain (rest looked up from reference TRBV2 and TRBJ2-1): EPEVTQTPSHQVTQMGQEVILRCVPISNHLYFYWYRQILGQKVEFLVSFYNNEISEKSEIFDDQFSVERPDGSNFTLKIRSTKLEDSAMYFCASRGGSGRQFFGPGTRLTVL.

About this clonotype itself: This may stem from a read error, because a much larger clone lies one nucleotide away. The CDR3 DNA reads as TGCGCCAGCAGCTTGGAAGGGCTGAATCAGCCCCAGCATTTT. Translation gives CASSLEGLNQPQHF. V is TRBV5-1 and J is TRBJ1-5, with no clear D. The V end was cut by 0 bases, the J end by 4 bases, with 8 bases between. Germline V gives CDR1 SGHRS, CDR2 YFSETQ. The CDR3 contains 14 residues.

Ten or more counts support this clonotype. The V and J genes are TRBV12-3 or TRBV12-4 and TRBJ2-7; the D call may be TRBD1 or TRBD2 (6 bases each). The CDR3 consists of 14 residues. V was cut by 1 base and J by 7 bases, with 14 bases left in between. This CDR3 reads CASSLGGALEEQYF. The DNA of the CDR3 is TGTGCCAGCAGTTTAGGGGGGGCCTTAGAGGAGCAGTACTTC.

There are a few counts of this clonotype. V and J are TRBV19 and TRBJ1-1; no definite D call. The CDR3 contains 15 residues. Germline V gene data show CDR1 as LNHDA and CDR2 as SQIVND (reference sequence). The V end lost 5 bases, the J end lost 0 bases, and 13 bases lay between the germline ends. The CDR3 DNA follows: TGTGCCAGTAGTTCGCGACGGACCATGAACACTGAAGCTTTCTTT. This sequence encodes CASSSRRTMNTEAFF. Based on the CDR3 plus reference TRBV19 and TRBJ1-1, the full variable domain is DGGITQSPKYLFRKEGQNVTLSCEQNLNHDAMYWYRQDPGQGLRLIYYSQIVNDFQKGDIAEGYSVSREKKESFPLTVTSAQKNPTAFYLCASSSRRTMNTEAFFGQGTRLTVV.

This clonotype was counted only a few times. Being one base from a much bigger clone, this may be a read error. The chain carries TRBV5-1 and TRBJ2-6; tentative D call: TRBD2 (6 bases). V lost 3 bases and J 4 bases, leaving 11 bases between the germline ends. Per the germline V gene, CDR1 is SGHRS and CDR2 is YFSETQ. CDR3 size: 15 residues. The CDR3 coding sequence is TGCGCCAGCAGCTGGGAGGTATTAGGGGCCAACGTCCTGACTTTC. Translated: CASSWEVLGANVLTF.

There are many counts of this clonotype. The chain links TRBV20-1 to TRBJ2-7, with 8 positions matching TRBD2. This CDR3 region has 13 residues. Trimming took 6 bases from V and 0 from J; bases not matched to a gene: 4. Per the germline V gene, CDR1 is DFQATT and CDR2 is SNEGSKA (reference sequence). The CDR3 spells CSAIAGFSYEQYF. DNA for the CDR3: TGCAGTGCGATAGCGGGATTCTCCTACGAGCAGTACTTC.

This chain links TRBV7-2 with TRBJ1-2, with D uncertain. Trimming took off 3 bases at V and 2 bases at J, with 13 bases between the two ends. Germline V gene sequence: CDR1 SGHTA, CDR2 FQGNSA. The CDR3 spans 15 residues. The CDR3 protein is CASSFRLGLNYGYTF. In DNA, the CDR3 is TGTGCCAGCAGCTTCCGGTTAGGCTTAAACTATGGCTACACCTTC. The full variable domain, its missing parts supplied by reference TRBV7-2 and TRBJ1-2, is GAGVSQSPSNKVTEKGKDVELRCDPISGHTALYWYRQSLGQGLEFLIYFQGNSAPDKSGLPSDRFSAERTGGSVSTLTIQRTQQEDSAVYLCASSFRLGLNYGYTFGSGTRLTVV.

This clonotype was seen many times. The chain employs TRBV6-6 and TRBJ2-5, with a possible D match to TRBD2 (6 bases). V was pared by 0 bases and J by 6 bases, with 17 bases between. Looked up from germline, CDR1 is MNHNY and CDR2 is SVGAGI (reference sequence). This CDR3 region has 16 residues. CDR3 amino acids: CASSYSSGSGGKTQYF. In nucleotides, the CDR3 is TGTGCCAGCAGTTACTCGTCCGGGAGCGGCGGCAAGACCCAGTACTTC.

This clonotype appeared many times. This sequence joins TRBV4-2 and TRBJ2-4; TRBD1 agrees at 8 bases. The trim removed 0 bases at V and 6 bases at J, leaving 4 bases unmatched. In germline, CDR1 is LGHNA, CDR2 YNFKEQ. This CDR3 region has 15 residues. In DNA, the CDR3 is TGTGCCAGCAGCCAAGAGGCCCAGGGGGCAAACATTCAGTACTTC. Translation gives CASSQEAQGANIQYF.

This clonotype was picked up many times. The chain combines TRBV6-2 or TRBV6-3 with TRBJ2-5; D may be TRBD1 (6 bases). With 4 bases removed from V and 0 bases from J, the gap between germline ends came to 15 bases. CDR1 is MNHEY, CDR2 SVGEGT, per germline. This CDR3 region has 16 residues. CDR3 loop: CASSSGTTRNQETQYF. The CDR3 bases are TGTGCCAGCAGTTCGGGGACAACGCGCAACCAAGAGACCCAGTACTTC.

This clonotype was counted between two and nine times. The genes are TRBV27 and TRBJ1-5; 9 positions agree with TRBD1. The trim removed 5 bases at V and 2 bases at J, leaving 4 bases unmatched. The CDR3 is 15 amino acids. Germline V gives CDR1 MNHEY, CDR2 SMNVEV (reference sequence). DNA of the CDR3: TGTGCCAGCAGTGCCTGGGACAGGGGCAATCAGCCCCAGCATTTT. Its translation: CASSAWDRGNQPQHF.

The chain carries TRBV6-1 and TRBJ2-3; D may be TRBD2 (6 bases). CDR1 and CDR2 (germline): MNHNS, SASEGT. The V gene lost 3 bases and the J gene lost 2 bases, with 9 bases spanning the gap. This CDR3 has 14 amino acids. CDR3 bases: TGTGCCAGCAGTGAGCGCGGGGCCACAGATACGCAGTATTTT. Its translation: CASSERGATDTQYF.